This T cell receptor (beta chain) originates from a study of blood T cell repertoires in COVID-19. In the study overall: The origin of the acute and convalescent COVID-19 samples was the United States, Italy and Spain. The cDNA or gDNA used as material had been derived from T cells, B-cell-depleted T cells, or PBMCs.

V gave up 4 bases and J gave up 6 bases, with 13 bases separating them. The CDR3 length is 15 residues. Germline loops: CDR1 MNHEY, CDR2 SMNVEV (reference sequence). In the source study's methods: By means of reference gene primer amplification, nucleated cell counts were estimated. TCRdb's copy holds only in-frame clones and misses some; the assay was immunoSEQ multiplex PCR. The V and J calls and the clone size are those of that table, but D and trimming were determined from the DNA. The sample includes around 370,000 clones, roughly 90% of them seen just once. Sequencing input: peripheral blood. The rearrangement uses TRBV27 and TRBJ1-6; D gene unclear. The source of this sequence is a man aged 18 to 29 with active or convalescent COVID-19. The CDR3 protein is CASSSAGYSNSPLHF. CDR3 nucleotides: TGTGCCAGCAGTTCGGCAGGTTATAGTAATTCACCCCTCCACTTT.